What follows are 10 T cell receptor beta chains derived from one specimen sequenced in a study of blood T cells in healthy people across ages (dated by TCRdb to 2013 to 2016). Library preparation employed 5' RACE. Sequencing relied on an Illumina HiSeq 2500. The second PCR ran for roughly 7 to 11 cycles and used a J-beta primer mix along with a sample-barcoded 5' primer. TCRdb trimmed the raw reads at Q25, called clones with MiXCR and kept productive beta chains. Rows are unified per CDR3 protein, each entry keeping the most common DNA and genes. The sample table contains around 750,000 distinct CDR3 sequences; only one count was recorded for about 53% of them. Of the sample, about 38% falls within the top ten clones. The sample taken for sequencing was blood. Source of these receptors: a man older than 75 in good health.

In this sample, this clonotype turned up a few times. The rearrangement uses TRBV29-1 and TRBJ2-3, with TRBD2 identical over 7 bases. The V segment lost 6 bases and the J segment 1 base; nucleotides outside the gene matches: 7. CDR3 size: 14 residues. The germline V gene encodes CDR1 SQVTM and CDR2 ANQGSEA. CDR3 amino acids: CSVESGKGTDTQYF. Written as DNA, the CDR3 is TGCAGCGTCGAGAGCGGGAAAGGCACAGATACGCAGTATTTT.

This CDR3 is CASKPIGAGYNEQYF. Here the CDR3 DNA reads TGTGCCAGCAAACCAATCGGAGCGGGGTACAATGAGCAGTACTTC. This rearrangement joins TRBV12-3 or TRBV12-4 to TRBJ2-5, with 7 bases aligning to TRBD2. The CDR3 is made up of 15 amino acids. Trimming at V came to 7 bases and at J to 11 bases, leaving 19 bases not matched to a gene.

This clonotype was seen a handful of times. The chain couples TRBV9 to TRBJ1-6; D remains unclear. This CDR3 region has 13 residues. The V gene's germline CDR1 is SGDLS and CDR2 YYNGEE. Trimming removed 0 bases from V and 7 bases from J, with 5 bases in between. The CDR3 DNA is TGTGCCAGCAGCGTAGTTGGGAATTCACCCCTCCACTTT. Its translation: CASSVVGNSPLHF.

The chain employs TRBV6-1 and TRBJ1-2, with D maybe TRBD1 (6 bases). The CDR3 extends over 14 amino acids. Trimming shortened V by 5 bases and J by 7 bases, and 17 bases separated the two germline ends. Looked up from germline, CDR1 is MNHNS and CDR2 is SASEGT. In DNA form, the CDR3 reads TGTGCCAGCAGTCGGGGGCTCACAGGATTTGGCTACACCTTC. As protein: CASSRGLTGFGYTF.

This chain joins TRBV11-2 and TRBJ2-1; weak D call: TRBD2 (7 bases). V dropped 1 base and J dropped 8 bases, with 21 bases sitting between them. CDR3 length: 17 amino acids. CDR1 and CDR2 (germline): SGHAT, FQNNGV. The CDR3 region is CASSLVRRGYPGDEQFF. In DNA form, the CDR3 reads TGTGCCAGCAGCTTAGTCCGGCGGGGGTACCCAGGGGATGAGCAGTTCTTC. Combining the CDR3 with reference TRBV11-2 and TRBJ2-1 gives the whole variable domain EAGVAQSPRYKIIEKRQSVAFWCNPISGHATLYWYQQILGQGPKLLIQFQNNGVVDDSQLPKDRFSAERLKGVDSTLKIQPAKLEDSAVYLCASSLVRRGYPGDEQFFGPGTRLTVL.

This clonotype was picked up a small number of times. This chain links TRBV29-1 with TRBJ2-7, with 12 bases fitting TRBD2. The CDR3 spans 14 residues. J lost 6 bases, V lost 3 bases, and 6 bases had no gene match. The V gene's germline CDR1 is SQVTM and CDR2 ANQGSEA. The CDR3 reads CSVDRLAGACEQYF. The CDR3 DNA reads TGCAGCGTTGACCGACTAGCGGGAGCCTGCGAGCAGTACTTC.

The sample holds a few counts of this clonotype. The genes are TRBV20-1 and TRBJ2-6; D uncertain. Trimming cost V 7 bases and J 3 bases, with 10 bases left between them. CDR3 size: 13 residues. Germline V gene lookup returns CDR1 DFQATT and CDR2 SNEGSKA (reference sequence). The DNA for the CDR3 is TGCAGTGTTCCGCGATTTGGGGCCAACGTCCTGACTTTC. Translating it yields CSVPRFGANVLTF.

The chain recombines TRBV4-2 with TRBJ1-5; TRBD1 might be the D (5 bases). Germline V gene data show CDR1 as LGHNA and CDR2 as YNFKEQ. V was trimmed by 1 base and J by 4 bases, leaving 17 bases between them. The CDR3 has 17 residues. CDR3 in DNA: TGTGCCAGCAGCCAAGGAGTTGGTACAGGTGGAAATCAGCCCCAGCATTTT. It specifies CASSQGVGTGGNQPQHF.

The chain links TRBV7-9 to TRBJ2-7; D is undetermined. The CDR3 consists of 14 residues. Looked up from germline, CDR1 is SEHNR and CDR2 is FQNEAQ (reference sequence). V lost 5 bases to trimming and J lost 2 bases, with 13 bases between them. The CDR3 DNA sequence: TGTGCCAGCAGCCCAGACCCTGGGCCCTACGAGCAGTACTTC. This gives the protein CASSPDPGPYEQYF.

A few counts support this clonotype. V and J are TRBV4-1 and TRBJ2-7; tentative D call: TRBD2 (6 bases). Germline-derived CDR1 and CDR2 are MGHRA and YSYEKL. The CDR3 has 15 amino acids. V was pared by 1 base and J by 5 bases, with 15 bases between. Here the CDR3 DNA reads TGCGCCAGCAGCCAAGGGTCCAGGACGGGAGACGAGCAGTACTTC. Translating it yields CASSQGSRTGDEQYF.